The source of this TCR beta chain is a study of cytomegalovirus exposure and HLA in healthy donors (dated by TCRdb to the late 2010s). Study-level background: According to an earlier analysis of several hundred of the donors, some 180 million T cells yielded roughly 110 million unique TCR beta sequences and 276 Gb of sequence data. Genome-wide SNP genotypes for about three fifths of the roughly 670 donors were used in a later genetic analysis, which treated that subset as a discovery cohort. Donor age, sex, ethnicity and CMV serostatus were compiled together with the repertoire data. In a later analysis, previously published TCR beta repertoires from several hundred donors were re-analyzed and high-resolution HLA genotyping was added so that TCR occurrence patterns could be studied. Of the approximately 400 genotyped donors, 81% were placed in the genetic ancestry cluster associated with self-reported Caucasian donors. The study used immunosequencing to profile the T cell repertoires of approximately 690 subjects and linked those repertoires to cytomegalovirus serostatus. To predict cytomegalovirus infection status, the study brought together high-throughput TCR immunosequencing, statistical association of individual TCRs with disease status, and machine learning. Rather than drawing on any new phenotypic data, the later analysis identified candidate immune exposures from TCR beta sequences and the way those sequences occurred across donors. An earlier analysis of about 620 of the donors applied high-throughput TCR beta sequencing to assess whether each TCR beta V gene segment acted as functional or pseudogenic. Because of strong linkage in the cohort, roughly five DR-DQ haplotypes were treated as single units for association and clustering. The number of donors typed differed by locus, with about 620-630 for A, B, C, DRB1 and DQB1, over 500 for DQA1, nearly 610 for DPA1, and 450 to 480 for DPB1. Every repertoire in the discovery cohort had been generated on one and the same sequencing platform. The study was designed to test whether signatures of past pathogen exposure could be identified by cataloging public T cell receptors. Both class I and class II loci were covered by HLA typing, at four-digit resolution. On average, approximately 250,000 unique TCR beta nucleotide sequences were sequenced per donor among some 420 genotyped donors of the cohort, with roughly 18% of those sequences being non-productive. Besides the first cohort of under 700 subjects, a separate validation cohort made up of over 95 different subjects was used. An early release covering about 600 HLA-typed donors comprised about 300 gigabases of sequencing data and some 79 million unique TCR sequences.

The library was generated by the immunoSEQ multiplex PCR assay. For the multiplex PCR, a mixture combining 60 forward primers for TCR Vbeta segments and 13 reverse primers for TCR Jbeta segments was used. Amplification of the CDR3 region of rearranged TCR beta genes was performed with a multiplex PCR assay on genomic DNA. Amplified TCR beta libraries were sequenced as 87-base-pair reads on the Illumina HiSeq System. Regarding the original processing steps: A later analysis counted tens of millions of unique TCR beta chains across the 550 to 750 repertoires, and some 11 million of these chains were shared by at least two donors. To remove PCR and sequencing errors, raw reads were error-corrected and collapsed into unique sequences using a nearest-neighbor algorithm that merged closely related sequences. To assign V, D and J gene segments, CDR3 sequences were aligned to IMGT reference sequences. For a sequence to be retained, a match of at least six nucleotides was required to both a V gene segment and a J gene segment. Rearrangements were called productive when the CDR3 lacked stop codons and stayed in frame with V and J; all others were non-productive. Following IMGT convention, CDR3 was defined as the stretch from the second conserved V-encoded cysteine to the conserved J-encoded phenylalanine. Sequences without an unambiguous match to a single V gene segment were excluded from the earlier analysis of 450 to 750 of the donors. An earlier analysis of several hundred of the donors classified V segments as functional when productive rearrangements were above 56.7% and as segregating when the standard deviation between donors was above 5%. A statistical classification framework was developed to diagnose cytomegalovirus status using the catalog of TCR beta chain sequences. V and J gene assignment, in a later analysis, came from comparing TCR nucleotide sequences with IMGT/GENE-DB human TR gene sequences. The TCRdist pipeline was used in a later analysis to assign CDR3 sequences and most-parsimonious VDJ recombination scenarios. In a later analysis, each TCR beta chain was defined by its CDR3 amino acid sequence together with its V-gene family, and reads without a unique V-gene family were excluded. A later analysis removed 592 highly shared, low-generation-probability nucleotide sequences to deal with suspected cross-contamination and a sequencing artifact. In a later analysis, a clonal expansion index was calculated for each public chain from normalized within-repertoire ranks of inferred template counts. A later analysis computed generation probabilities with a VDJ recombination model fitted to out-of-frame rearrangements, and checked the results against IGoR. In a later analysis, TCR-TCR, TCR-HLA and TCR-CMV co-occurrence was scored with hypergeometric tests, and a repertoire-size bias correction was applied to TCR pairs. False discovery rates were estimated in a later analysis by permuting HLA or CMV assignments 20 times. In a later analysis, co-occurring TCRs were grouped using DBSCAN, and TCRdist sequence similarity was added for clustering within HLA-allele-positive subsets. Co-occurrence clustering excluded repertoires with fewer than 30,000 or more than 120,000 public chains, plus five with anomalous nucleotide sharing. What TCRdb holds here is the immuneACCESS table cut down to in-frame rearrangements. Part of the clones is not present; checked against another copy, under half of the missing clones reflect an unresolved V gene, and the others are unexplained. V and J calls and clone size are copied from that table; D and trimming were computed from the DNA. The table for this sample lists about 200,000 clones; roughly three quarters of them were counted only once. The top ten clonotypes cover approximately 0.4% of the sample.

General conclusions and limits of the study: The study gave a list of some 150 TCR beta chains associated with cytomegalovirus. Assigning TCR associations to individual alleles was difficult when HLA alleles, especially DR and DQ, strongly co-occurred. A group of highly shared sequence variants was considered likely to be a technical artifact of the sequencing pipeline. The cohort was sequenced for TCR beta chains only, and without alpha or paired-chain data the features that could be detected were limited. In an earlier analysis of over 550 of the donors, most TCR beta V segments were observed in productive rearrangements about 87% or about 30% of the time, broadly matching IMGT annotations. Because HLA typing was missing for some donors at each locus, association tests included only the typed subset. Linkage disequilibrium might explain the correlated functional status among segregating V segments, but an unknown experimental factor could not be excluded. A later analysis associated around 16,000 TCR beta sequences with specific HLA alleles at a false discovery rate of 0.05. A later genetic analysis reported fewer N-insertions in productive TCRs among donors in an Asian-associated ancestry cluster than the approximately 670-donor mean. While some public TCRs were present in many individuals, most TCR sequences turned up only very rarely across donors. For the cohort, immune exposure information was limited to CMV serostatus. According to a later analysis, TCR association rates differed among HLA loci, with DRB1 alleles showing the most associated TCRs and HLA-C alleles showing the fewest. The 87-base-pair reads could not distinguish some IMGT-functional V segments, including TRBV6-2 and TRBV6-3, so those segments were excluded. Presence/absence analyses assumed roughly uniform sequencing depth across donors, an assumption that may not hold. In a later analysis, several top co-occurrence clusters were reported to appear linked to parvovirus B19, influenza, CMV and Epstein-Barr virus. The classifier was reported to diagnose cytomegalovirus status with high specificity and sensitivity in both the original cohort and the validation cohort. A later analysis found that HLA-associated TCR beta chains were more clonally expanded and had lower generation probabilities than equally common non-associated chains. Because counts were too low, under 20 rarely observed V segments, including chromosome 9 orphons, were left out of the earlier analysis of about 620 of the donors. Three of the identified cytomegalovirus-associated TCR beta chains were confirmed in vitro to be specific for cytomegalovirus antigens. A further reported finding was that TCR beta sequences accurately predicted the HLA-A and HLA-B alleles for most subjects in the first cohort. In a later genetic analysis, a missense DCLRE1C variant was associated with V-gene and J-gene trimming of TCR beta chains, and the association was replicated in an independent cohort. According to the authors, the approach could potentially be generalized to other disease states and immunological phenotypes. A later analysis found that most CMV-associated TCR beta chains appeared HLA-restricted, with HLA associations seemingly driven largely by CMV exposure.

A distance of 20 bases separates the germline ends of V and J, which lose 2 bases and 3 bases respectively. Taken from the germline V gene (reference sequence), the CDR1 and CDR2 loops are LNHDA and SQIVND. The CDR3 measures 17 amino acids from cysteine to phenylalanine. Only the CDR3 part of the read is kept: 51 bases, read in frame from the first base. Details on this clone: It has no known antigen specificity. Base qualities are not provided; no much larger clone lies one nucleotide away.

In total, just over 650 healthy bone marrow donors made up the cohort. At the time of sampling, all cohort members were nominally healthy, though unrecorded immune exposures were likely present. The donor was CMV seropositive and was included in the group of 289 seropositive cohort members. Every donor gave a peripheral blood sample, and the peripheral blood mononuclear cells from that sample were used for TCR beta sequencing. The Qiagen DNeasy Blood Extraction Kit was used to extract genomic DNA from the blood cell samples. The V and J segments used are TRBV19 and TRBJ2-7; a tentative D match to TRBD1 spans 6 bases. Sample: PBMCs. The TCR originated in a male donor in good health and CMV-seropositive. The CDR3 region has the sequence CASSIQVQGIMSYEQYF. The DNA reads TGTGCCAGTAGTATACAGGTTCAGGGGATAATGAGCTACGAGCAGTACTTC.